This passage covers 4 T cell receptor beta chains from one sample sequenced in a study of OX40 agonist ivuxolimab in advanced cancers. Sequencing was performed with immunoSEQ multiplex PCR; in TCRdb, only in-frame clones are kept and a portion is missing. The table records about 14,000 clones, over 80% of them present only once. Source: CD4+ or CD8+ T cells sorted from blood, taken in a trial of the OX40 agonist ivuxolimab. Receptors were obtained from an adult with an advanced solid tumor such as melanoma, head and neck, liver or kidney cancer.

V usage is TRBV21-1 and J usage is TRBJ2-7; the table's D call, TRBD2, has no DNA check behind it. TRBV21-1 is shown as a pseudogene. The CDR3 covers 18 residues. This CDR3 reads CASSKGDTSGRNPYEQYF. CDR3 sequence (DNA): TGTGCCAGCAGCAAAGGGGATACTAGCGGGAGGAATCCCTACGAGCAGTACTTC.

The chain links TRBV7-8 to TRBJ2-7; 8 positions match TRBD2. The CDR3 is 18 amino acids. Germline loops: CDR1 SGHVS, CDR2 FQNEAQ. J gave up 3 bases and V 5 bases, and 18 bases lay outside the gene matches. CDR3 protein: CASSEPQSGRGVFYEQYF. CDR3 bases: TGTGCCAGCAGCGAACCCCAGTCGGGGCGGGGGGTCTTCTACGAGCAGTACTTC.

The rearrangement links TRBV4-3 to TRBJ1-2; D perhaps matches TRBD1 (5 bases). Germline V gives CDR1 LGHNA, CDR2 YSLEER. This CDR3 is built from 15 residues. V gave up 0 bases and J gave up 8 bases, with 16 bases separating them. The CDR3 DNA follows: TGCGCCAGCAGCCAAGATCAGGGAGGGTTGGGGGGCTACACCTTC. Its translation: CASSQDQGGLGGYTF.

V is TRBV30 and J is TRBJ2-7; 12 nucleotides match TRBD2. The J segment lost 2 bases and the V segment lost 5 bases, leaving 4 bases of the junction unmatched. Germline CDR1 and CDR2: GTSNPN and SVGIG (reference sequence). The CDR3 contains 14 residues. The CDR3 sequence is CAWVTSGRPYEQYF. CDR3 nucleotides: TGTGCCTGGGTTACTAGCGGGAGGCCCTACGAGCAGTACTTC.